Described below is a single T cell receptor beta chain sequence and its context. Its antigen is still unknown. No base quality values were provided; no much bigger clone lies one nucleotide off. The CDR3 regions of human TCRbeta chains were analyzed by immunosequencing. As for the original processing: TCRs in the repertoires were compared against a reference library of SARS-CoV-2-specific TCRs that had been generated with the MIRA antigen-specificity platform. Breadth was defined as the fraction of unique TCRs that were SARS-CoV-2-associated, and depth was defined as the fraction of total T cells that were SARS-CoV-2-associated. Using the MIRA data, every spike-specific TCR was mapped to the spike region that the TCR reacted to and assigned to either a CD4 or a CD8 class. Log10-transformed breadth and depth values were compared by one-way ANOVA with Sidak's multiple comparisons tests. TCRdb took this table from immuneACCESS and kept in-frame rearrangements with V and J called. Such tables lack part of the clones; where checked against another copy, unresolved V genes explain under half of the gap, and the rest is unexplained. V and J calls and clone size are copied from that table; D and trimming were computed from the DNA. For this sample the table gives approximately 160,000 clones, of which about nine tenths were detected only once. The ten top clones hold approximately 1.4% of the sample.

CDR1 and CDR2 were assigned from the germline V gene as KGHDR and SFDVKD. Clipping removes 5 bases from V and 4 bases from J, with 3 as the unmatched junction base count. The cysteine opens and the phenylalanine closes a CDR3 of 14 amino acids. The CDR3 DNA has 42 bases and is translated from base 1. The sample is drawn from a study of T cell responses to AZD1222 COVID-19 vaccine (dated by TCRdb to the early 2020s). In the study overall: AZD1222 recipients given second doses at about 4 weeks or at about 12 weeks were pooled, since spike-specific TCR depth and breadth were not found to differ between the two schedules. A total of 233 trial participants underwent TCR sequencing, of whom about 210 had received two doses of AZD1222 and 26 had received two doses of the MenACWY control vaccine. Trial participants were enrolled by age into subgroups of 18-55, 56-69 and 70-plus years, and around 150, 28 and 57 TCR-sequenced participants, respectively, were included in these subgroups.

What this sample's time point label stands for: baseline before first vaccination. Samples from vaccinated people were obtained from the UK trials COV001 and COV002, which included a single-blind randomized controlled phase 2/3 trial of AZD1222 (ChAdOx1 nCoV-19) in healthy adults. For TCRbeta chain sequencing, PBMC samples from trial participants were taken at day 0 and at day 28 after the second dose. Points the paper makes about the study in general: Vaccine-associated CD4 TCRs spanned the whole spike protein, with dominant responses in regions 160-218 and 743-854. Participants were mostly white British and included more females than males, and it was suggested by the authors that clonal diversity may have been underestimated. Spike-specific TCR breadth and depth rose significantly after two AZD1222 doses compared with day 0 and with MenACWY recipients. In the small 56-69-year group, the increase in depth fell short of significance, most likely because of low power. Only five to seven AZD1222 recipients were SARS-CoV-2 seropositive at baseline, limiting conclusions about previously exposed vaccinees. Reportedly, close to half of the unique spike-specific TCRs recognized epitopes lying outside the regions that are mutated in the B.1.351 and B.1.1.7 variants. Because no samples from the day 14 peak response were available, repertoires could be characterized only after the peak T cell response.

This clonotype was sampled from an adult in good health. The receptor chain draws on TRBV24-1 and TRBJ2-1; 8 of the junction bases match TRBD1. Material: peripheral blood, obtained on day 0 of AZD1222 vaccination. The nucleotide sequence is given as TGTGCCACCAGTGGTCGGGACAGGTACAATGAGCAGTTCTTC. It specifies CATSGRDRYNEQFF.